A single sample is the source of the 10 T cell receptor beta chains below, sequenced in a study of T cells in localized non-small cell lung cancer. Clones were read by immunoSEQ multiplex PCR, and TCRdb kept only the in-frame ones, dropping some. The sample consists of 30,000 to 35,000 clones, under 95% of them appearing once. The sample was peripheral blood mononuclear cells, taken before any cancer treatment. Receptors were obtained from a female donor over 55 with stage II lung adenocarcinoma.

The rearrangement links TRBV7-6 to TRBJ1-1; D gene unclear. CDR1 SGHVS and CDR2 FNYEAQ come from the germline V gene. V was trimmed by 1 base and J by 0 bases, leaving 9 bases between them. The CDR3 covers 15 residues. As DNA, the CDR3 is TGTGCCAGCAGCTTAGGTTCCAGCATGAACACTGAAGCTTTCTTT. This translates into CASSLGSSMNTEAFF. Based on the CDR3 plus reference TRBV7-6 and TRBJ1-1, the full variable domain is GAGVSQSPRYKVTKRGQDVALRCDPISGHVSLYWYRQALGQGPEFLTYFNYEAQQDKSGLPNDRFSAERPEGSISTLTIQRTEQRDSAMYRCASSLGSSMNTEAFFGQGTRLTVV.

The chain has TRBV19 and TRBJ1-1; D gene uncertain. This CDR3 spans 14 amino acids. Trimming left V 3 bases short and J 1 base short, with 9 bases between. CDR1 LNHDA and CDR2 SQIVND come from the germline V gene (reference sequence). This CDR3 is CASSIYGRNTEAFF. In DNA form, the CDR3 reads TGTGCCAGTAGTATTTACGGTCGGAACACTGAAGCTTTCTTT.

V and J are TRBV19 and TRBJ2-1; 7 bases agree with TRBD1. The CDR3 sequence is 14 residues long. V was pared by 5 bases and J by 6 bases, with 7 bases of the junction left unmatched. CDR1 and CDR2 (germline): LNHDA, SQIVND (reference sequence). This chain's CDR3 is CASSPGTASNEQFF. As DNA, the CDR3 is TGTGCCAGTAGTCCAGGGACAGCGAGCAATGAGCAGTTCTTC. Together with reference TRBV19 and TRBJ2-1, the CDR3 gives the full variable domain: DGGITQSPKYLFRKEGQNVTLSCEQNLNHDAMYWYRQDPGQGLRLIYYSQIVNDFQKGDIAEGYSVSREKKESFPLTVTSAQKNPTAFYLCASSPGTASNEQFFGPGTRLTVL.

V gene TRBV7-9 combines with J gene TRBJ2-7, with 9 bases aligning to TRBD1. The trim removed 4 bases at V and 4 bases at J, leaving 5 bases unmatched. The length of the CDR3 is 14 residues. Germline CDR1 reads SEHNR; CDR2 reads FQNEAQ (reference sequence). The DNA for the CDR3 is TGTGCCAGCAGCTATCCCGGGACAGGGTACGAGCAGTACTTC. This encodes CASSYPGTGYEQYF.

The V and J genes are TRBV30 and TRBJ1-6, with 11 bases fitting TRBD1. Germline V CDR1 and CDR2: GTSNPN, SVGIG (reference sequence). The CDR3 extends over 15 amino acids. V was clipped by 3 bases and J by 7 bases; unmatched bases: 5. CDR3 loop: CAWSLGTGGNSPLHF. Written as DNA, the CDR3 is TGTGCCTGGAGCCTCGGGACAGGGGGAAATTCACCCCTCCACTTT.

Note on this clone: Distinct nucleotide sequences in the sample also encode this CDR3. The chain couples TRBV7-6 to TRBJ1-1; D gene unclear. CDR3 length: 13 amino acids. CDR1 is SGHVS and CDR2 is FNYEAQ in the germline V gene. V was trimmed by 5 bases and J by 0 bases, leaving 7 bases between them. CDR3 in amino acids: CASSADLNTEAFF. CDR3 in DNA: TGTGCCAGCAGCGCAGACCTGAACACTGAAGCTTTCTTT.

DNA for the CDR3: TGTGCCAGCAGCCCCACCGGGACGATAGAGACCCAGTACTTC. Encoded protein: CASSPTGTIETQYF. The V and J genes are TRBV7-8 and TRBJ2-5; D assignment may be TRBD1 or TRBD2 (5 bases each). This CDR3 has 14 amino acids. Germline values: CDR1 SGHVS, CDR2 FQNEAQ. The V end lost 5 bases, the J end lost 4 bases, and 14 bases lay between the germline ends.

In regard to this clone: The sample carries other DNA sequences with the same CDR3. The chain employs TRBV5-1 and TRBJ1-1; 7 positions agree with TRBD1. The CDR3 is 13 amino acids. V was clipped by 1 base and J by 3 bases; unmatched bases: 0. Looked up from germline, CDR1 is SGHRS and CDR2 is YFSETQ. CDR3 sequence (DNA): TGCGCCAGCAGCTTGACAGGGGACACTGAAGCTTTCTTT. Its translation: CASSLTGDTEAFF.

This chain uses TRBV7-2 with TRBJ1-5, with TRBD1 matching over 7 bases. The CDR3 sequence is 15 residues long. CDR1 is SGHTA, CDR2 FQGNSA, per germline. With 4 bases clipped from V and 7 bases from J, the junction kept 10 bases outside the gene matches. CDR3 residues: CASSSGGQGVQPQHF. The CDR3 nucleotides are TGTGCCAGCAGCTCAGGGGGGCAGGGCGTCCAGCCCCAGCATTTT.

The CDR3 spells CASTDLGLDGYTF. CDR3 nucleotide sequence: TGTGCCAGCACTGATTTGGGGTTGGATGGCTACACCTTC. The rearrangement joins TRBV27 to TRBJ1-2; D gene uncertain. The V gene lost 7 bases and the J gene lost 6 bases, with 15 bases spanning the gap. Germline V gives CDR1 MNHEY, CDR2 SMNVEV (reference sequence). The CDR3 totals 13 residues.